Here is one T cell receptor (beta chain) with its context. Its antigen is undetermined. Naivety among CD8 cells was defined by CD45RO negativity and positive CCR7 selection, thereby excluding terminally differentiated effector memory CD45RA+ cells. This CDR3 is built from 13 residues. Germline assignment: CDR1 SEHNR and CDR2 FQNEAQ (reference sequence). The ends were cut back, 4 bases at V and 5 bases at J, with 8 bases in the middle. This specimen belongs to a study of shared clonotypes between healthy human individuals. Study-level information: Researchers assigned three CD4 naive, three CD4 memory, two CD8 naive and one CD8 memory plate to each donor. Study-wide findings and caveats: A handful of donors shared approximately 5% of their naive CD4 clonotypes. Limitation of the genetic and exposure-history diversity represented came from the few donors. The four-donor shared clonotypes exceeded non-shared clonotypes in generation probability, with non-shared ones scoring lower.

TCRdb keeps only in-frame clones here, not all; method: immunoSEQ multiplex PCR. The data show roughly 1,800,000 clones, approximately 94% seen once. The source material was naive CD8+ T cells sorted from blood. This sequence joins TRBV7-9 and TRBJ2-2; D remains unclear. This sequence was found in a man between 18 and 29 years old in good health. CDR3 bases: TGTGCCAGCAGCTACGACACAACCGGGGAGCTGTTTTTT. It specifies CASSYDTTGELFF. Full variable domain (outside the CDR3, taken from reference TRBV7-9 and TRBJ2-2): DTGVSQNPRHKITKRGQNVTFRCDPISEHNRLYWYRQTLGQGPEFLTYFQNEAQLEKSRLLSDRFSAERPKGSFSTLEIQRTEQGDSAMYLCASSYDTTGELFFGEGSRLTVL.